This TCR beta chain was sequenced during a study of early T cells in non-severe SARS-CoV-2 infection (dated by TCRdb to the early 2020s). About the investigation overall: Bulk RNA from unsorted whole blood was used for TCR sequencing, so alpha and beta chains could not be paired.

This clonotype was observed a handful of times. No antigen is known for it. Per-nucleotide qualities are absent, and no much larger clonotype sits a single base away. The CDR3 runs 14 residues from the cysteine to the phenylalanine. The entry retains the CDR3 DNA only, 42 bases that are in frame from base 1. CDR1 GTSNPN and CDR2 SVGIG were looked up in the germline V gene (reference sequence). V is reduced by 0 bases and J by 9 bases, leaving a spacing of 18 bases between them. Beyond this particular receptor, the publication reports: VDJdb matching was skewed toward anti-spike CD8 responses and likely underestimated virus-specific expansions, missing private and CD4 specificities.

Set within a cohort of healthcare workers in London, UK, this nested case-control study involved weekly PCR testing of nasopharyngeal swabs along with blood sampling. Healthcare workers were recruited between 23 and 31 March 2020, during the week of the UK lockdown, and were followed weekly for up to roughly 16 weeks. The method was 5' RACE. The instrument was a NextSeq 500. In the TCR library protocol, unique molecular identifiers were attached to individual cDNA molecules to correct for PCR bias and sequencing error. Sequencing covered both TCR alpha and beta chains, and within each sample the abundances of alpha and beta sequences were tightly co-correlated. The authors' pipeline ran thus. Decombinator V4 was used to perform V gene, J gene and CDR3 annotation of TCR sequences. Expanded TCRs were defined as changing significantly between any two time points under a Poisson model with p below 0.0001. TCR abundances were normalised to the total number of TCRs sequenced per sample and were expressed as counts per million. TRAV1-2 paired with TRAJ12, TRAJ20 or TRAJ33 defined MAIT TCRs, while TRAV10 paired with TRAJ18 defined iNKT TCRs. VDJdb, accessed 1 November 2021, was searched for CMV, EBV and SARS-CoV-2 annotated TCRs, excluding TCRs annotated for multiple antigens. The raw public reads went through TCRdb reprocessing: fastp at Q25, MiXCR clone calling, in-frame beta chains kept. Every distinct CDR3 protein forms one entry, paired with its most common genes and DNA. It is TCRdb's table, rather than the study itself, that gives the V and J calls and clone size. The sample yields under 70,000 distinct CDR3 sequences; more than 5.5% were counted once. The ten most abundant clones make up around 3.5% of the sample.

The clonotype comes from an adult who was a healthcare worker with PCR-confirmed SARS-CoV-2 infection or an uninfected control (not recorded which). The rearranged chain carries TRBV30 and TRBJ2-7; a tentative D match to TRBD1 spans 6 bases. The specimen comprised whole blood, sampled at baseline. The DNA sequence is given as TGTGCCTGGAGTGTAGTGACAGGCGGATTTTGGCAGTACTTC. This gives the protein CAWSVVTGGFWQYF. Outside the CDR3, residues come from the reference TRBV30 and TRBJ2-7 proteins, so the full variable domain is: SQTIHQWPATLVQPVGSPLSLECTVEGTSNPNLYWYRQAAGRGLQLLFYSVGIGQISSEVPQNLSASRPQDRQFILSSKKLLLSDSGFYLCAWSVVTGGFWQYFGPGTRLTVT.